The 13 T cell receptor beta chains below come from one sample, sequenced in a study of blood T cell repertoires in COVID-19. The assay was immunoSEQ multiplex PCR, and TCRdb's table has in-frame clones only and misses some. The sample shows some 150,000 clones, 80% to 90% of them seen only once. Sequenced: peripheral blood. The receptors shown here come from a man in his 70s with acute or convalescent COVID-19.

This chain uses TRBV28 with TRBJ2-2; 7 positions match TRBD1. This CDR3 spans 15 amino acids. Germline V gives CDR1 MDHEN, CDR2 SYDVKM. J was trimmed by 6 bases and V by 7 bases; bases with no gene match: 11. CDR3 DNA: TGTGCCAGCATCAAGTCGACAGGGCTGGCCGGGGAGCTGTTTTTT. Amino acid sequence: CASIKSTGLAGELFF. The full variable domain, with the rest looked up from reference TRBV28 and TRBJ2-2, is DVKVTQSSRYLVKRTGEKVFLECVQDMDHENMFWYRQDPGLGLRLIYFSYDVKMKEKGDIPEGYSVSREKKERFSLILESASTNQTSMYLCASIKSTGLAGELFFGEGSRLTVL.

The chain recombines TRBV5-1 with TRBJ2-7; 11 bases line up with TRBD1. CDR1 and CDR2 from the germline V gene are SGHRS and YFSETQ. The CDR3 sequence is 13 residues long. V trimming: 8 bases; J trimming: 6 bases; junction bases outside the gene matches: 7. CDR3 nucleotides: TGCGCCAGTAACCCCGGGACAGGGGGCGAGCAGTACTTC. The encoded protein is CASNPGTGGEQYF.

There are a few counts of this clone. The chain couples TRBV18 to TRBJ2-1; 9 bases match TRBD2. This CDR3 comprises 20 residues. V trimming: 6 bases; J trimming: 0 bases; junction bases outside the gene matches: 18. Germline assignment: CDR1 KGHSH and CDR2 LQKENI. CDR3 residues: CASSTLLLAGLEISYNEQFF. CDR3 nucleotides: TGTGCCAGCTCGACCCTACTCCTAGCGGGATTAGAGATCTCCTACAATGAGCAGTTCTTC.

This sequence joins TRBV5-8 and TRBJ2-6; D is uncertain. Per the germline V gene, CDR1 is SGHTS and CDR2 is YDEGEE. The CDR3 is 16 amino acids. The V end lost 2 bases, the J end lost 0 bases, and 9 bases lay between the germline ends. The CDR3, as DNA: TGTGCCAGCAGCTTCGGGTTTCGCTCTGGGGCCAACGTCCTGACTTTC. This encodes CASSFGFRSGANVLTF. The complete variable domain, with remaining parts taken from reference TRBV5-8 and TRBJ2-6, reads EAGVTQSPTHLIKTRGQQATLRCSPISGHTSVYWYQQALGLGLQFLLWYDEGEERNRGNFPPRFSGRQFPNYSSELNVNALELEDSALYLCASSFGFRSGANVLTFGAGSRLTVL.

The chain couples TRBV5-1 to TRBJ2-7, with 8 bases matching TRBD2. Looked up from germline, CDR1 is SGHRS and CDR2 is YFSETQ. V lost 4 bases and J lost 4; bases outside the gene matches: 10. The CDR3 consists of 15 residues. CDR3 region: CASSPLAGSSYEQYF. CDR3 DNA sequence: TGCGCCAGCAGCCCCCTAGCGGGTTCTTCTTACGAGCAGTACTTC. The complete variable domain, with remaining parts taken from reference TRBV5-1 and TRBJ2-7, reads KAGVTQTPRYLIKTRGQQVTLSCSPISGHRSVSWYQQTPGQGLQFLFEYFSETQRNKGNFPGRFSGRQFSNSRSEMNVSTLELGDSALYLCASSPLAGSSYEQYFGPGTRLTVT.

V usage is TRBV24-1 and J usage is TRBJ2-2; D may match TRBD1 or TRBD2 (5 bases each). Germline-derived CDR1 and CDR2 are KGHDR and SFDVKD. The V end lost 9 bases, the J end lost 3 bases, and 16 bases lay between the germline ends. The CDR3 is 15 residues long. CDR3 sequence: CATGGGRADTGELFF. The CDR3 DNA follows: TGTGCCACCGGTGGAGGCAGGGCGGACACCGGGGAGCTGTTTTTT.

The rearrangement joins TRBV28 to TRBJ2-1, with D possibly TRBD2 on 6 matching bases. Trimming removed 7 bases from V and 10 bases from J, with 14 bases in between. This CDR3 region has 12 residues. Germline CDR1 is MDHEN and CDR2 is SYDVKM. The CDR3 reads CASMGGPEEQFF. The CDR3 nucleotides read TGTGCCAGCATGGGAGGCCCAGAGGAGCAGTTCTTC.

This clone was detected a few times. The chain couples TRBV3-1 (or the pseudogene TRBV3-2) to TRBJ2-1; 8 nucleotides line up with TRBD2. The trim removed 4 bases at V and 6 bases at J, leaving 11 bases unmatched. CDR1 and CDR2 (germline): LGHDT, YNNKEL (reference sequence). This CDR3 contains 16 residues. This chain's CDR3 is CASSLPQREWGNEQFF. The CDR3 DNA follows: TGTGCCAGCAGCCTACCCCAGCGGGAGTGGGGCAATGAGCAGTTCTTC.

CDR3 bases: TGTGCCAGCAGCCTGACAGGGTTTGGCTATGGCTACACCTTC. Its translation is CASSLTGFGYGYTF. The chain carries TRBV7-2 and TRBJ1-2; TRBD1 matches at 7 bases. CDR3 length: 14 residues. J gave up 4 bases and V 5 bases, and 7 bases lay outside the gene matches. Germline CDR1 SGHTA, CDR2 FQGNSA.

V is TRBV18 and J is TRBJ2-5; 7 bases agree with TRBD2. Unmatched junction bases numbered 8, after V lost 3 bases and J lost 4 bases. Germline V CDR1 and CDR2: KGHSH, LQKENI. There are 15 residues in the CDR3. The CDR3 loop is CASSPVGLVGETQYF. DNA of the CDR3: TGTGCCAGCTCACCCGTCGGACTAGTCGGAGAGACCCAGTACTTC.

The chain combines TRBV3-1 (or the pseudogene TRBV3-2) with TRBJ1-2; TRBD1 agrees at 9 bases. The V gene end was trimmed by 3 bases and the J gene end by 2 bases; junction bases not matched to a gene: 4. Germline CDR1 LGHDT, CDR2 YNNKEL (reference sequence). The CDR3 sequence is 15 residues long. CDR3 sequence: CASSQGTGINYGYTF. The DNA of the CDR3 is TGTGCCAGCAGCCAGGGGACAGGGATAAACTATGGCTACACCTTC.

This clone has more than one count but fewer than ten. This chain uses TRBV27 with TRBJ2-1; weak D call: TRBD2 (5 bases). There are 14 residues in the CDR3. Germline-derived CDR1 and CDR2 are MNHEY and SMNVEV (reference sequence). Trimming removed 8 bases at V and 0 bases at J, with 11 bases between. DNA for the CDR3: TGTGCCAGCGGGAGTGACGGCTCCTACAATGAGCAGTTCTTC. Protein: CASGSDGSYNEQFF.

This rearrangement joins TRBV2 to TRBJ2-7, with 14 bases matching TRBD2. The CDR3 extends over 15 amino acids. Germline-derived CDR1 and CDR2 are SNHLY and FYNNEI. V lost 6 bases to trimming and J lost 3 bases; unmatched junction nucleotides: 4. This CDR3 reads CASRAGTSGSYEQYF. DNA of the CDR3: TGTGCCAGCAGGGCGGGGACTAGCGGGAGCTACGAGCAGTACTTC.